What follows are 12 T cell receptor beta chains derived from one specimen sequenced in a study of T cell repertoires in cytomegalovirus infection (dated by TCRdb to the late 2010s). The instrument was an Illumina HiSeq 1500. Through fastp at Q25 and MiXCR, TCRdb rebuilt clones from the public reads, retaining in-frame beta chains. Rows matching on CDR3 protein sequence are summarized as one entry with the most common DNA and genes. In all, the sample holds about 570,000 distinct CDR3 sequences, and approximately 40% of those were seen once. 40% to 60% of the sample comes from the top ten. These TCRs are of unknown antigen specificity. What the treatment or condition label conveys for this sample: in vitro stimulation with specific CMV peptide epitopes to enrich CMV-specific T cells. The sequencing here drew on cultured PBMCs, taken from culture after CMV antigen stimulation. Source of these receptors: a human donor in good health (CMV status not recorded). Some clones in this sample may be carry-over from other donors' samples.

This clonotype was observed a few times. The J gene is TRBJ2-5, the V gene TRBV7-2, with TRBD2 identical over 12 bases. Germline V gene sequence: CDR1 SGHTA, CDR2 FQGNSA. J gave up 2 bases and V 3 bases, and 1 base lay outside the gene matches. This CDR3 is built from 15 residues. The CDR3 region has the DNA TGTGCCAGCAGCTTGACTAGCGGGAGACAAGAGACCCAGTACTTC. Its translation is CASSLTSGRQETQYF. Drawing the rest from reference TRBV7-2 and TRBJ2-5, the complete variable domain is GAGVSQSPSNKVTEKGKDVELRCDPISGHTALYWYRQSLGQGLEFLIYFQGNSAPDKSGLPSDRFSAERTGGSVSTLTIQRTQQEDSAVYLCASSLTSGRQETQYFGPGTRLLVL.

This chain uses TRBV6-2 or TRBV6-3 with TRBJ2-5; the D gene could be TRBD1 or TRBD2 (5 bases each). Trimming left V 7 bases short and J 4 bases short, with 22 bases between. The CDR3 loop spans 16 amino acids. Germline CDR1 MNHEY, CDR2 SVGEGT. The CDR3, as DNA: TGTGCCAGCAAAAGTCGCAGGGAGACCGTGGTAGAGACCCAGTACTTC. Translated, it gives CASKSRRETVVETQYF.

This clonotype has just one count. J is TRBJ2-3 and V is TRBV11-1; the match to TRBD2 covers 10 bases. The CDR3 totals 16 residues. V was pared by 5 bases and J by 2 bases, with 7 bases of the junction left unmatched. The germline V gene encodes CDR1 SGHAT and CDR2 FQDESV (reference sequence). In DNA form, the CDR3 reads TGTGCCAGCAGCCCCTGGACTAGCGGAGTCACAGATACGCAGTATTTT. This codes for CASSPWTSGVTDTQYF.

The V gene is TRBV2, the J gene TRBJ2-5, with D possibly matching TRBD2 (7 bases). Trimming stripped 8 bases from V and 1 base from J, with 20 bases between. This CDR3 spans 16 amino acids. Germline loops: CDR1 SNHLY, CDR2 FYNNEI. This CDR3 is CASGGDTARLQETQYF. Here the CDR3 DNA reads TGTGCCAGCGGGGGGGACACAGCTCGACTCCAAGAGACCCAGTACTTC.

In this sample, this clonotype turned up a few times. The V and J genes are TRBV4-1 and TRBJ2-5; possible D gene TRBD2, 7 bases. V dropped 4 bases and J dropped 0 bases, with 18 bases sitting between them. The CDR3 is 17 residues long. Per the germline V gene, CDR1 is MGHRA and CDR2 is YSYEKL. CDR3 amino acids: CASSRGGAPNHQETQYF. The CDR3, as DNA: TGCGCCAGCAGCCGGGGGGGGGCGCCGAACCACCAAGAGACCCAGTACTTC.

The CDR3 bases are TGTGCCAGTAGTGTCGGTCGGCTGGAGCAGTACTTC. It specifies CASSVGRLEQYF. The chain combines TRBV19 with TRBJ2-7; D is unresolved. The V gene lost 5 bases and the J gene lost 7 bases, with 12 bases spanning the gap. The CDR3 has 12 residues. Germline CDR1 reads LNHDA; CDR2 reads SQIVND (reference sequence).

CDR3 sequence reads: CAIRAGESTDTQYF. The CDR3 DNA reads as TGTGCCATCAGGGCAGGGGAATCGACAGATACGCAGTATTTT. The rearrangement links TRBV10-3 to TRBJ2-3; a possible D gene is TRBD1 (6 bases). Germline V gene lookup returns CDR1 ENHRY and CDR2 SYGVKD. Trimming removed 6 bases at V and 3 bases at J, with 13 bases between. The CDR3 runs to 14 residues.

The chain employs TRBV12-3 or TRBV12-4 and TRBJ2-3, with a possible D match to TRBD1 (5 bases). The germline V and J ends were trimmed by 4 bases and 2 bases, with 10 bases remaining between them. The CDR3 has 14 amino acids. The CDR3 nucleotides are TGTGCCAGCAGTTACAGGACCGTCACAGATACGCAGTATTTT. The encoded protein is CASSYRTVTDTQYF.

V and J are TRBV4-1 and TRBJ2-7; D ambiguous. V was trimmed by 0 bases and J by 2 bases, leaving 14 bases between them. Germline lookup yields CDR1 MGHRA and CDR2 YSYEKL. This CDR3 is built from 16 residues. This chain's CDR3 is CASSQEPPPGAYEQYF. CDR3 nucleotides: TGCGCCAGCAGCCAAGAGCCCCCGCCTGGCGCCTACGAGCAGTACTTC.

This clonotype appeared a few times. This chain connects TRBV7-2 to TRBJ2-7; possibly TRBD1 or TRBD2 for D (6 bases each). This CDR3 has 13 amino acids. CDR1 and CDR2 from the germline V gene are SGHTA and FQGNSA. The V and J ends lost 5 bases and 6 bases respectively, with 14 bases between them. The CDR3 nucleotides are TGTGCCAGCAGCCTCTTTGGAGGGGGCGAGCAGTACTTC. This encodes CASSLFGGGEQYF.

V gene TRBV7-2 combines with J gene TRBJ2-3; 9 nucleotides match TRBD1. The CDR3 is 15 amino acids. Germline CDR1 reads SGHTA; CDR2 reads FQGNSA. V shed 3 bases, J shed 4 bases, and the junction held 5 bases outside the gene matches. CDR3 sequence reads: CASSFGTGPSDTQYF. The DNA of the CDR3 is TGTGCCAGCAGCTTCGGGACAGGGCCCTCAGATACGCAGTATTTT.

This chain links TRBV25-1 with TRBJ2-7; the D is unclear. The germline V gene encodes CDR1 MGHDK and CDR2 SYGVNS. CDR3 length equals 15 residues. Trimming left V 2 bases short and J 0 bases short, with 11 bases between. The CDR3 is CASSETDLSSYEQYF. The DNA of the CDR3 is TGTGCCAGCAGTGAAACCGACCTGAGCTCCTACGAGCAGTACTTC.